Shown below are 22 T cell receptor beta chains from a single sample sequenced in a study of blood T cell repertoires in COVID-19. The method was immunoSEQ multiplex PCR; TCRdb's version includes in-frame clones alone and lacks a portion of them. The repertoire holds roughly 86,000 clones, with about 85% as singletons. Source material: peripheral blood. The receptors were sampled from a woman in her 70s with acute or convalescent COVID-19.

The chain combines TRBV28 with TRBJ2-5; D is perhaps TRBD2 (7 bases). Germline CDR1 and CDR2: MDHEN and SYDVKM. V lost 5 bases and J lost 4, with 20 bases in between. This CDR3 spans 16 amino acids. The CDR3 nucleotides read TGTGCCAGCAGTAGACTATATAGGGGGGGCCGAGAGACCCAGTACTTC. The encoded protein is CASSRLYRGGRETQYF.

This clone has just one count. The rearrangement links TRBV5-6 to TRBJ1-2, with D unclear. With 0 bases removed from V and 5 bases from J, the gap between germline ends came to 11 bases. The germline V gene has CDR1 SGHDT and CDR2 YYEEEE. This CDR3 region has 14 residues. CDR3 nucleotides: TGTGCCAGCAGCTTGGCCGGAGGGAGATATGGCTACACCTTC. Protein sequence: CASSLAGGRYGYTF.

The V and J genes are TRBV5-1 and TRBJ2-7, with TRBD1 identical over 7 bases. Germline loops: CDR1 SGHRS, CDR2 YFSETQ. Unmatched junction bases numbered 6, after V lost 4 bases and J lost 2 bases. The CDR3 extends over 14 amino acids. CDR3 coding DNA: TGCGCCAGCAGCATGGACAGGCCGACCTACGAGCAGTACTTC. Translating it yields CASSMDRPTYEQYF.

The rearrangement uses TRBV5-1 and TRBJ1-5, with D hard to call. The CDR3 is made up of 14 amino acids. Germline CDR1 SGHRS, CDR2 YFSETQ. Trimming shortened V by 4 bases and J by 2 bases, and 10 bases separated the two germline ends. The CDR3 coding sequence is TGCGCCAGCAGCCGATTCGGGGGCAATCAGCCCCAGCATTTT. Its translation is CASSRFGGNQPQHF.

This clone was seen a few times. The CDR3 loop is CASSYGEETQYF. The DNA for the CDR3 is TGCGCCAGCAGCTACGGGGAAGAGACCCAGTACTTC. The chain uses TRBV5-1 and TRBJ2-5; D possibly corresponds to TRBD2 (5 bases). Trimming cost V 3 bases and J 3 bases, with 6 bases left between them. The CDR3 runs to 12 residues. From germline, CDR1 is SGHRS and CDR2 YFSETQ.

The chain has TRBV3-1 (or the pseudogene TRBV3-2) and TRBJ1-4, with D perhaps TRBD1 (6 bases). V lost 2 bases, J lost 6 bases, and 16 bases lay in between. Germline CDR1 is LGHDT and CDR2 is YNNKEL (reference sequence). The CDR3 totals 16 residues. The CDR3 region has the DNA TGTGCCAGCAGCCAATCTACAACAGGGATTTATGAAAAACTGTTTTTT. Protein sequence: CASSQSTTGIYEKLFF.

In its sample, this clone was seen once. This chain uses TRBV28 with TRBJ2-7, with D unclear. This CDR3 is built from 12 residues. V shed 3 bases and J shed 5 bases, with 8 bases lying between them. Germline CDR1 MDHEN, CDR2 SYDVKM. CDR3 sequence reads: CASSFSNNEQYF. Here the CDR3 DNA reads TGTGCCAGCAGTTTCTCCAACAACGAGCAGTACTTC.

There are a few counts of this clone. The chain is built from TRBV10-3 and TRBJ1-5; possibly TRBD1 for D (5 bases). The V end was cut by 3 bases, the J end by 2 bases, with 8 bases between. This CDR3 comprises 14 residues. Per the germline V gene, CDR1 is ENHRY and CDR2 is SYGVKD. The CDR3 protein is CAISDGQGNQPQHF. The DNA for the CDR3 is TGTGCCATCAGTGACGGACAAGGCAATCAGCCCCAGCATTTT.

This chain uses TRBV11-2 with TRBJ2-7; 9 positions match TRBD1. Losses at the gene ends were 5 bases for V and 4 bases for J; bases not matched to a gene: 6. The CDR3 runs 14 residues. CDR1 and CDR2 (germline): SGHAT, FQNNGV. The CDR3 protein is CASSTPGQGYEQYF. The CDR3 DNA reads as TGTGCCAGCAGCACCCCGGGACAGGGTTACGAGCAGTACTTC. The variable domain in full, with the rest retrieved from reference TRBV11-2 and TRBJ2-7, is EAGVAQSPRYKIIEKRQSVAFWCNPISGHATLYWYQQILGQGPKLLIQFQNNGVVDDSQLPKDRFSAERLKGVDSTLKIQPAKLEDSAVYLCASSTPGQGYEQYFGPGTRLTVT.

V gene TRBV11-1 combines with J gene TRBJ2-7; no reliable D call. The germline V gene has CDR1 SGHAT and CDR2 FQDESV (reference sequence). CDR3 length: 15 residues. Trimming pared 5 bases from V and 2 bases from J, leaving 16 bases between. The CDR3 coding sequence is TGTGCCAGCAGCCGTAGGCGAGACTTAGCCTACGAGCAGTACTTC. This gives the protein CASSRRRDLAYEQYF.

The genes are TRBV28 and TRBJ2-1; 9 nucleotides line up with TRBD1. Per the germline V gene, CDR1 is MDHEN and CDR2 is SYDVKM. The CDR3 is 15 residues long. V lost 3 bases to trimming and J lost 6 bases; unmatched junction nucleotides: 6. Here the CDR3 reads CASSLRTGVGNEQFF. Here the CDR3 DNA reads TGTGCCAGCAGTTTGAGGACAGGGGTAGGCAATGAGCAGTTCTTC.

V is TRBV10-3 and J is TRBJ1-2; 8 nucleotides line up with TRBD1. The CDR3 has 13 amino acids. The trim removed 7 bases at V and 8 bases at J, leaving 9 bases unmatched. Germline V gene lookup returns CDR1 ENHRY and CDR2 SYGVKD. CDR3 coding DNA: TGTGCCATCATGAGCGACAGGGGCGGAGGCTACACCTTC. Translating it yields CAIMSDRGGGYTF.

V and J are TRBV6-5 and TRBJ2-2; TRBD1 matches at 8 bases. Trimming took 9 bases from V and 5 from J; bases not matched to a gene: 5. CDR1 and CDR2 from the germline V gene are MNHEY and SVGAGI. CDR3 length equals 13 residues. CDR3 region: CASDRGRTGELFF. CDR3 DNA sequence: TGTGCCAGTGACAGGGGAAGAACCGGGGAGCTGTTTTTT.

This chain joins TRBV29-1 and TRBJ1-2; 10 bases agree with TRBD1. This CDR3 is 15 amino acids long. Germline-derived CDR1 and CDR2 are SQVTM and ANQGSEA. J gave up 6 bases and V 6 bases, and 13 bases lay outside the gene matches. DNA of the CDR3: TGCAGCGTGTCCGGATCCGGGACAGGGGCAGATGGCTACACCTTC. It is translated as CSVSGSGTGADGYTF.

The chain is built from TRBV27 and TRBJ2-3, with a tentative D call TRBD2 (5 bases). The CDR3 length is 13 residues. Germline V gene lookup returns CDR1 MNHEY and CDR2 SMNVEV (reference sequence). The V gene lost 2 bases and the J gene lost 4 bases, with 7 bases spanning the gap. CDR3 bases: TGTGCCAGCAGTTTAATGCGGGCAGATACGCAGTATTTT. Its protein product is CASSLMRADTQYF.

V and J are TRBV19 and TRBJ1-2; D call uncertain. The ends were cut back, 3 bases at V and 8 bases at J, with 16 bases in the middle. The CDR3 totals 14 residues. Germline-derived CDR1 and CDR2 are LNHDA and SQIVND (reference sequence). This CDR3 reads CASSIGGDFEGYTF. In DNA form, the CDR3 reads TGTGCCAGTAGTATTGGCGGCGACTTCGAAGGCTACACCTTC.

The count of this clone is one. The V gene is TRBV9, the J gene TRBJ1-1, with 9 positions matching TRBD1. CDR1 and CDR2 from the germline V gene are SGDLS and YYNGEE. With 2 bases clipped from V and 3 bases from J, the junction kept 2 bases outside the gene matches. CDR3 size: 14 residues. This CDR3 reads CASSVRDRDTEAFF. CDR3 in DNA: TGTGCCAGCAGCGTCCGGGACAGGGACACTGAAGCTTTCTTT.

J is TRBJ1-1 and V is TRBV3-1 (or the pseudogene TRBV3-2); D is ambiguous. The CDR3 loop spans 13 amino acids. Germline CDR1 is LGHDT and CDR2 is YNNKEL (reference sequence). V lost 4 bases and J lost 4, with 10 bases in between. The CDR3 reads CASSRHPGTEAFF. CDR3 nucleotide sequence: TGTGCCAGCAGCCGCCACCCGGGCACTGAAGCTTTCTTT.

Remarks on this clone: The same CDR3 can be traced to other DNA sequences in this sample. The rearrangement joins TRBV6-5 to TRBJ2-2; TRBD1 is a possible D gene (5 bases). CDR1 and CDR2 (germline): MNHEY, SVGAGI. Trimming pared 6 bases from V and 1 base from J, leaving 9 bases between. There are 14 residues in the CDR3. This CDR3 reads CASRTQGNTGELFF. DNA of the CDR3: TGTGCCAGCAGGACCCAGGGGAACACCGGGGAGCTGTTTTTT.

This chain links TRBV9 with TRBJ2-5; 11 nucleotides agree with TRBD2. After removal of 4 bases from V and 2 bases from J, the junction contained 4 bases not matched to a gene. The CDR3 has 15 amino acids. The germline CDR1 and CDR2 sequences are SGDLS and YYNGEE. The CDR3 sequence: CASSSGLAAQETQYF. The DNA for the CDR3 is TGTGCCAGCAGCTCGGGACTAGCGGCTCAAGAGACCCAGTACTTC. The full variable domain, completed using reference TRBV9 and TRBJ2-5, is DSGVTQTPKHLITATGQRVTLRCSPRSGDLSVYWYQQSLDQGLQFLIQYYNGEERAKGNILERFSAQQFPDLHSELNLSSLELGDSALYFCASSSGLAAQETQYFGPGTRLLVL.

This sequence joins TRBV5-6 and TRBJ1-3; 8 bases line up with TRBD1. This CDR3 spans 14 amino acids. V was clipped by 7 bases and J by 4 bases; unmatched bases: 7. Germline V lookup: CDR1 SGHDT, CDR2 YYEEEE. The CDR3 spells CASRNRGLGNTIYF. CDR3 DNA sequence: TGTGCCAGCCGGAACAGGGGGTTAGGAAACACCATATATTTT.

The chain carries TRBV10-3 and TRBJ2-1, with 8 nucleotides matching TRBD2. The CDR3 covers 16 residues. Germline V gene data show CDR1 as ENHRY and CDR2 as SYGVKD. Unmatched junction bases numbered 6, after V lost 4 bases and J lost 1 base. The CDR3 loop reads CAISGTSGGSYNEQFF. The CDR3 nucleotides read TGTGCCATCAGTGGTACCTCGGGGGGGTCCTACAATGAGCAGTTCTTC.